The clone carrying this TCR beta chain was seen a few times. Its specificity is unknown. The source of the sample is a study of T-cell memory formation after mild COVID-19. Whole-study context: For the most part, TCR clusters were specific to one donor.

TCRdb analysed the 5' RACE reads with MiXCR anew, one entry per CDR3 protein. This table has approximately 99,000 distinct CDR3 sequences, roughly a sixth appearing once. Trimming pared 1 base from V and 7 bases from J, leaving 20 bases between. This CDR3 contains 16 residues. Germline CDR1 reads LGHNA; CDR2 reads YSLEER. Study conclusions and caveats: There was a balanced CD4/CD8 profile in clones contracting day 15 to 85, and later expanders leaned CD4+. Some clones that responded turned up in pre-infection memory, which suggests that cross-reactive memory joined in. Clones from the second wave (peaking day 37) had unconfirmed SARS-CoV-2 specificity.

The sequenced sample was PBMCs or a T cell subset sorted from them (not recorded which). This TCR came from a young man who had mild COVID-19 (a few samples of this study predate the infection). Cell type and time point are not known. V and J are TRBV4-3 and TRBJ2-7, with D uncertain. The CDR3 region has the DNA TGCGCCAGCAGCCAAGCGATGAAGGCGCCAGGTGGTGAGCAGTACGTC. Amino acids: CASSQAMKAPGGEQYV.